A selection of T cell receptor beta chains follows, all from one sample in a study of identical twins. TCRdb re-called the 5' RACE reads with MiXCR, one entry per CDR3 protein. The sample shows approximately 590,000 distinct CDR3 sequences, around 9.6% of them seen only once. A further study also used this sample, focusing on yellow fever vaccine responses in identical twins.

Sequencing was performed on PBMCs. All receptors derive from a woman aged 18-29 years in good health. The CDR3 runs from the conserved cysteine through the conserved F or W. The order of the fields is clone size, D gene, J gene, V gene, CDR3 protein, CDR3 DNA. A D gene is named only where the DNA matches it firmly. Where a row states a size, it is once, few, many or the class of an expanded clone; other rows omit it.

size: many; D: TRBD2; J: TRBJ2-1; V: TRBV6-2/TRBV6-3; CDR3: CANTRGLAGVNSYNEQFF; DNA: TGTGCGAACACTAGGGGACTAGCGGGGGTTAACTCCTACAATGAGCAGTTCTTC
size: few; D: .; J: TRBJ2-7; V: TRBV6-2/TRBV6-3; CDR3: CASSYLDSLSYEQYF; DNA: TGTGCCAGCAGTTACCTGGACAGCCTCTCCTACGAGCAGTACTTC
size: few; D: TRBD2; J: TRBJ2-3; V: TRBV11-2; CDR3: CASSPSGAPTDTQYF; DNA: TGTGCCAGCAGTCCTAGCGGGGCGCCCACAGATACGCAGTATTTT
size: few; D: .; J: TRBJ2-2; V: TRBV7-2; CDR3: CASSPVTTGELFF; DNA: TGTGCCAGCAGCCCCGTGACCACCGGGGAGCTGTTTTTT
size: many; D: TRBD1; J: TRBJ1-3; V: TRBV3-1; CDR3: CASSQRLTGGRNTIYF; DNA: TGTGCCAGCAGCCAACGCCTGACAGGGGGCAGAAACACCATATATTTT
size: few; D: TRBD1; J: TRBJ1-3; V: TRBV18; CDR3: CASGGTTGTGNTIYF; DNA: TGTGCCAGCGGCGGTACGACAGGGACTGGAAACACCATATATTTT
size: many; D: .; J: TRBJ1-5; V: TRBV15; CDR3: CATSSSVSGTNQPQHF; DNA: TGTGCCACCAGCAGTTCAGTTTCAGGGACCAATCAGCCCCAGCATTTT
size: .; D: TRBD2; J: TRBJ2-1; V: TRBV7-2; CDR3: CASSSEWTSGDNEQFF; DNA: TGTGCCAGCAGCTCCGAATGGACTAGCGGAGACAATGAGCAGTTCTTC
size: few; D: .; J: TRBJ2-7; V: TRBV6-2/TRBV6-3; CDR3: CASSYAGTRSYEQYF; DNA: TGTGCCAGCAGTTATGCCGGAACGAGGTCCTACGAGCAGTACTTC
size: few; D: TRBD2; J: TRBJ2-1; V: TRBV6-1; CDR3: CASSELAGVDNEQFF; DNA: TGTGCCAGCAGTGAACTAGCGGGAGTGGACAATGAGCAGTTCTTC
size: .; D: .; J: TRBJ1-6; V: TRBV9; CDR3: CASSVAGDNSPLHF; DNA: TGTGCCAGCAGCGTAGCGGGGGATAATTCACCCCTCCACTTT
size: few; D: .; J: TRBJ1-4; V: TRBV7-7; CDR3: CASSFSQDEKLFF; DNA: TGTGCTAGCAGCTTTTCCCAGGATGAAAAACTGTTTTTT
size: few; D: .; J: TRBJ2-4; V: TRBV19; CDR3: CASSAGKNIQYF; DNA: TGTGCCAGTAGTGCCGGGAAGAACATTCAGTACTTC
size: .; D: .; J: TRBJ2-3; V: TRBV7-3; CDR3: CASSSEGWGTGTDTQYF; DNA: TGTGCCAGCAGCTCCGAGGGTTGGGGTACGGGCACAGATACGCAGTATTTT
size: few; D: TRBD1; J: TRBJ2-5; V: TRBV6-5; CDR3: CASSSGTGIRETQYF; DNA: TGTGCCAGCAGTTCCGGGACAGGAATTCGAGAGACCCAGTACTTC
size: .; D: .; J: TRBJ2-4; V: TRBV7-9; CDR3: CASSSDRLLAKNIQYF; DNA: TGTGCCAGCAGCTCGGACCGCTTGTTAGCCAAAAACATTCAGTACTTC
size: .; D: TRBD2; J: TRBJ2-5; V: TRBV6-5; CDR3: CASSPRAGESGETQYF; DNA: TGTGCCAGCAGTCCTCGAGCGGGAGAGAGTGGGGAGACTCAGTACTTC
size: .; D: TRBD1; J: TRBJ2-7; V: TRBV29-1; CDR3: CSVELAGGQYEQYF; DNA: TGCAGCGTTGAATTGGCAGGGGGCCAGTACGAGCAGTACTTC
size: .; D: .; J: TRBJ2-1; V: TRBV5-5; CDR3: CASSFRVGRAYNEQFF; DNA: TGTGCCAGCAGCTTTCGGGTCGGCCGGGCCTACAATGAGCAGTTCTTC
size: .; D: .; J: TRBJ2-3; V: TRBV18; CDR3: CATTTGTDTQYF; DNA: TGTGCAACCACCACAGGCACAGATACGCAGTATTTT
size: many; D: .; J: TRBJ2-7; V: TRBV6-1; CDR3: CASSASGLPNYEQYF; DNA: TGTGCCAGCAGTGCCTCGGGACTTCCCAACTACGAGCAGTACTTC
size: many; D: TRBD1; J: TRBJ1-3; V: TRBV12-3/TRBV12-4; CDR3: CASSKGQTSGNTIYF; DNA: TGTGCCAGCAGCAAGGGACAGACCTCTGGAAACACCATATATTTT
size: .; D: .; J: TRBJ1-4; V: TRBV20-1; CDR3: CSAEQQGVEKLFF; DNA: TGCAGTGCCGAGCAACAGGGAGTCGAAAAACTGTTTTTT
size: .; D: .; J: TRBJ1-5; V: TRBV2; CDR3: CASSEDAYSNQPQHF; DNA: TGTGCCAGCAGTGAAGATGCTTATAGCAATCAGCCCCAGCATTTT
size: many; D: .; J: TRBJ2-1; V: TRBV29-1; CDR3: CSVGGSGNEQFF; DNA: TGCAGCGTTGGGGGCTCGGGGAATGAGCAGTTCTTC
size: .; D: .; J: TRBJ2-1; V: TRBV29-1; CDR3: CSVYHVEQLF; DNA: TGCAGCGTGTATCACGTGGAGCAGCTCTTC
size: many; D: .; J: TRBJ2-3; V: TRBV27; CDR3: CASVLQASSTDTQYF; DNA: TGTGCCAGCGTCCTGCAGGCCTCTAGCACAGATACGCAGTATTTT
size: many; D: .; J: TRBJ2-3; V: TRBV4-2; CDR3: CASSQTKADTQYF; DNA: TGTGCCAGCAGCCAGACCAAGGCAGATACGCAGTATTTT
size: .; D: .; J: TRBJ2-3; V: TRBV6-5; CDR3: CASSYSATDTQYF; DNA: TGTGCCAGCAGTTACTCGGCAACAGATACGCAGTATTTT
size: few; D: TRBD1; J: TRBJ1-3; V: TRBV12-3/TRBV12-4; CDR3: CASSRPTGAGNTIYF; DNA: TGTGCCAGCAGTCGCCCTACAGGGGCTGGAAACACCATATATTTT
size: many; D: TRBD1; J: TRBJ2-7; V: TRBV6-2/TRBV6-3; CDR3: CASRKTGQGTEQYF; DNA: TGTGCCAGTAGGAAGACGGGACAGGGGACCGAGCAGTACTTC
size: many; D: .; J: TRBJ2-5; V: TRBV5-6; CDR3: CASSPWTVRETQYF; DNA: TGTGCCAGCAGCCCATGGACAGTCCGAGAGACCCAGTACTTC
size: .; D: TRBD1; J: TRBJ2-7; V: TRBV15; CDR3: CATSQGTVGAYEQYF; DNA: TGTGCCACCAGCCAGGGGACAGTGGGAGCGTACGAGCAGTACTTC
size: .; D: .; J: TRBJ1-1; V: TRBV29-1; CDR3: CSVVRGQTEAFF; DNA: TGCAGCGTTGTTCGGGGGCAGACTGAAGCTTTCTTT
size: .; D: .; J: TRBJ2-7; V: TRBV19; CDR3: CASRRTVSSYEQYF; DNA: TGTGCCAGTAGAAGGACTGTGAGCTCCTACGAGCAGTACTTC
size: many; D: .; J: TRBJ2-1; V: TRBV4-3; CDR3: CASSRVNNEQFF; DNA: TGCGCCAGCAGCCGGGTCAACAATGAGCAGTTCTTC
size: .; D: .; J: TRBJ2-1; V: TRBV20-1; CDR3: CSASQRGREYNEQFF; DNA: TGCAGTGCTAGTCAACGGGGGAGAGAGTACAATGAGCAGTTCTTC
size: .; D: .; J: TRBJ2-3; V: TRBV20-1; CDR3: CSAQPGQTDTQYF; DNA: TGCAGTGCACAGCCGGGACAAACAGATACGCAGTATTTT
size: few; D: .; J: TRBJ1-1; V: TRBV12-3/TRBV12-4; CDR3: CASSSQAEAFF; DNA: TGTGCCAGCAGTTCCCAGGCTGAAGCTTTCTTT
size: .; D: .; J: TRBJ2-2; V: TRBV28; CDR3: CASSLSRVGELFF; DNA: TGTGCCAGCAGTTTAAGCCGGGTCGGGGAGCTGTTTTTT
size: .; D: .; J: TRBJ2-1; V: TRBV3-1; CDR3: CASSQVPGFEQFF; DNA: TGTGCCAGCAGCCAAGTCCCCGGTTTTGAGCAGTTCTTC
size: many; D: TRBD1; J: TRBJ2-1; V: TRBV20-1; CDR3: CSARRGRSYNEQFF; DNA: TGCAGTGCTAGGAGGGGGCGCTCCTACAATGAGCAGTTCTTC
size: .; D: TRBD2; J: TRBJ2-1; V: TRBV4-3; CDR3: CASSLGDYNNEQFF; DNA: TGCGCCAGCAGCCTAGGGGACTATAACAATGAGCAGTTCTTC
size: few; D: .; J: TRBJ2-2; V: TRBV6-1; CDR3: CASTTQGNGELFF; DNA: TGTGCCAGCACCACACAGGGTAACGGGGAGCTGTTTTTT
size: few; D: .; J: TRBJ1-4; V: TRBV7-2; CDR3: CASSFNSLSGEKLFF; DNA: TGTGCCAGCAGCTTCAACAGCCTCAGTGGGGAAAAACTGTTTTTT
size: .; D: TRBD1; J: TRBJ2-2; V: TRBV11-2; CDR3: CASSVGQGLTGELFF; DNA: TGTGCCAGCAGCGTAGGACAGGGTTTAACCGGGGAGCTGTTTTTT
size: few; D: TRBD1; J: TRBJ2-2; V: TRBV10-3; CDR3: CAISEDDRGLTGELFF; DNA: TGTGCCATCAGTGAGGACGACAGGGGGCTTACCGGGGAGCTGTTTTTT
size: .; D: .; J: TRBJ2-2; V: TRBV30; CDR3: CAWSDGQLDTGELFF; DNA: TGTGCCTGGAGTGACGGACAGTTAGACACCGGGGAGCTGTTTTTT
size: .; D: .; J: TRBJ2-7; V: TRBV6-6; CDR3: CASRNTDYEQYF; DNA: TGTGCCAGCAGAAACACCGACTACGAGCAGTACTTC
size: .; D: .; J: TRBJ2-7; V: TRBV19; CDR3: CASSIQVGFYEQYF; DNA: TGTGCCAGTAGTATCCAGGTGGGGTTTTACGAGCAGTACTTC
size: few; D: TRBD2; J: TRBJ2-1; V: TRBV9; CDR3: CASSTGTSGALEQFF; DNA: TGTGCCAGCAGCACCGGGACTAGCGGGGCCCTTGAGCAGTTCTTC
size: few; D: .; J: TRBJ2-7; V: TRBV4-2; CDR3: CASSQVGGTEVGNEQYF; DNA: TGTGCCAGCAGCCAAGTCGGCGGGACGGAAGTGGGGAACGAGCAGTACTTC